The 14 T cell receptor beta chains listed next were all sequenced from one sample in a study of blood T cell repertoires in COVID-19. Profiling relied on immunoSEQ multiplex PCR, and the TCRdb table lists in-frame clones only, not all of them. The profile shows 280,000 or so clones, around 89% of them singletons. The specimen was PBMCs or T cells enriched from blood (not recorded which). Receptors originate from a woman between 18 and 29 years old with acute COVID-19.

J is TRBJ2-6 and V is TRBV6-6; TRBD1 aligns across 7 bases. The CDR3 runs 16 residues. CDR1 is MNHNY and CDR2 is SVGAGI in the germline V gene (reference sequence). V lost 2 bases, J lost 2 bases, and 3 bases stayed unmatched. The DNA for the CDR3 is TGTGCCAGCAGTTACGGACAGGAGGCTGGGGCCAACGTCCTGACTTTC. Protein sequence: CASSYGQEAGANVLTF.

This clone has only one observation. Other DNA sequences within the sample encode an identical CDR3. The gene calls are TRBV4-3 and TRBJ2-1; a weak D match, TRBD2 (7 bases). Between the trimmed V and J ends, which lost 1 base and 3 bases, there was a span of 10 bases. The CDR3 runs 15 residues. Germline CDR1 LGHNA, CDR2 YSLEER. The CDR3 DNA is TGCGCCAGCAGCCAAGGGGGGGGCGTCTACAATGAGCAGTTCTTC. Translation gives CASSQGGGVYNEQFF.

The rearrangement joins TRBV28 to TRBJ1-3; D perhaps matches TRBD1 (6 bases). V lost 5 bases and J lost 5, with 13 bases in between. This CDR3 contains 14 residues. The germline V gene encodes CDR1 MDHEN and CDR2 SYDVKM. CDR3 nucleotides: TGTGCCAGCAGTCGAGGACAGACGCGAAACACCATATATTTT. It is translated as CASSRGQTRNTIYF.

This chain connects TRBV21-1 to TRBJ2-1; the table's D gene call, TRBD2, was not cross checked with the DNA. TRBV21-1 is assigned pseudogene status. The CDR3 consists of 14 residues. The CDR3 loop reads CASSNLSSYNEQFF. The CDR3 DNA sequence: TGTGCCAGCAGCAATCTCTCGTCCTACAATGAGCAGTTCTTC.

This clone was picked up a small number of times. The chain combines TRBV30 with TRBJ1-1; tentatively, D is TRBD1 (5 bases). The V gene's germline CDR1 is GTSNPN and CDR2 SVGIG (reference sequence). The CDR3 is made up of 13 amino acids. Trimming removed 3 bases from V and 1 base from J, with 9 bases in between. The CDR3 is CAWRVTGNTEAFF. CDR3 sequence (DNA): TGTGCCTGGAGGGTCACAGGGAACACTGAAGCTTTCTTT.

The chain couples TRBV5-4 to TRBJ2-3; 15 nucleotides agree with TRBD2. The CDR3 contains 18 residues. V lost 4 bases to trimming and J lost 4 bases; unmatched junction nucleotides: 10. Germline values: CDR1 SGHNT, CDR2 YYREEE (reference sequence). Written as DNA, the CDR3 is TGTGCCAGCAGCACCCCCTGGACTAGCGGGAGGGAGGCAGATACGCAGTATTTT. Protein sequence: CASSTPWTSGREADTQYF.

The count of this clone is one. This sequence joins TRBV5-8 and TRBJ2-1; 7 bases fit TRBD2. Trimming at V came to 4 bases and at J to 5 bases, leaving 9 bases not matched to a gene. The CDR3 covers 15 residues. The germline V gene encodes CDR1 SGHTS and CDR2 YDEGEE. The CDR3, as DNA: TGTGCCAGCAGCCCCGGACTAGACCGAAACAATGAGCAGTTCTTC. Translation: CASSPGLDRNNEQFF.

The rearrangement uses TRBV7-9 and TRBJ2-5, with D possibly TRBD1 on 6 matching bases. CDR3 size: 14 residues. The V gene's germline CDR1 is SEHNR and CDR2 FQNEAQ (reference sequence). V shed 3 bases and J shed 5 bases, with 13 bases lying between them. This CDR3 reads CASSFQGREETQYF. CDR3 in DNA: TGTGCCAGCAGCTTCCAGGGGAGAGAGGAGACCCAGTACTTC.

V gene TRBV4-1 combines with J gene TRBJ2-7; 8 bases map to TRBD1. The J segment lost 2 bases and the V segment lost 4 bases, leaving 10 bases of the junction unmatched. Germline-derived CDR1 and CDR2 are MGHRA and YSYEKL. CDR3 length: 16 residues. The CDR3: CASSPTRQGIAYEQYF. The CDR3 DNA follows: TGCGCCAGCAGCCCTACCCGACAGGGGATTGCCTACGAGCAGTACTTC.

V usage is TRBV3-1 (or the pseudogene TRBV3-2) and J usage is TRBJ1-5; no firm D call. Between the trimmed V and J ends, which lost 4 bases and 3 bases, there was a span of 10 bases. Germline CDR1 LGHDT, CDR2 YNNKEL (reference sequence). The CDR3 is made up of 14 amino acids. The CDR3 here is CASSRASSNQPQHF. In DNA, the CDR3 is TGTGCCAGCAGCCGAGCGTCGTCCAATCAGCCCCAGCATTTT.

The chain employs TRBV4-3 and TRBJ1-6; the match to TRBD1 covers 9 bases. The CDR3 has 16 residues. From germline, CDR1 is LGHNA and CDR2 YSLEER. V shed 0 bases and J 10 bases; nucleotides not matched to a gene: 7. CDR3 sequence (DNA): TGCGCCAGCAGCCAAGATCTGGGACAGGGCGGATCACCCCTCCACTTT. Translated: CASSQDLGQGGSPLHF.

This clone was picked up one time. The V call is TRBV24-1, the J call TRBJ1-2, with a possible D match to TRBD1 (5 bases). CDR3 length equals 12 residues. Germline assignment: CDR1 KGHDR and CDR2 SFDVKD. V lost 7 bases to trimming and J lost 2 bases, with 7 bases between them. CDR3 DNA sequence: TGTGCCACCAGAGACAGAAACTATGGCTACACCTTC. It codes for CATRDRNYGYTF.

The V call is TRBV28, the J call TRBJ1-4; tentative D call: TRBD1 (5 bases). This CDR3 spans 17 amino acids. CDR1 is MDHEN and CDR2 is SYDVKM in the germline V gene. Deletions cut 6 bases from V and 2 bases from J, with 19 bases between. The CDR3 DNA reads as TGTGCCAGCAGCCAGAGGCAGGGCGGGAAGACTAATGAAAAACTGTTTTTT. It specifies CASSQRQGGKTNEKLFF.

The chain joins TRBV12-3 or TRBV12-4 to TRBJ2-7; D remains ambiguous. V was shortened by 5 bases and J by 2 bases, with 7 bases between the two germline ends. The CDR3 has 12 residues. CDR3 sequence reads: CASSVIAYEQYF. In nucleotides, the CDR3 is TGTGCCAGCAGTGTAATAGCCTACGAGCAGTACTTC.